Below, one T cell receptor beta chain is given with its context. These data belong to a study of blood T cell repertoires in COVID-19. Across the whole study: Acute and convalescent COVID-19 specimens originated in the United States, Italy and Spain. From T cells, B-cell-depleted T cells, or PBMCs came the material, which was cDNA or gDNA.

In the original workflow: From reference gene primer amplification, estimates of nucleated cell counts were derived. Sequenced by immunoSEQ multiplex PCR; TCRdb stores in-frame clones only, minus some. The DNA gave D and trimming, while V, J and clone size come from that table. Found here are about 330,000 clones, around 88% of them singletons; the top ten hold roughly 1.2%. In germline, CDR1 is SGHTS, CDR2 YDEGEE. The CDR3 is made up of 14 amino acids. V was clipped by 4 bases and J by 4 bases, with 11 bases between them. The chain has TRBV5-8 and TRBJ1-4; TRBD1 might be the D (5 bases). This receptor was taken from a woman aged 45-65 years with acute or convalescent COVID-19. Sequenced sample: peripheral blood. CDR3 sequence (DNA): TGTGCCAGCAGCCACAGGACAAGTAATGAAAAACTGTTTTTT. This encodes CASSHRTSNEKLFF.